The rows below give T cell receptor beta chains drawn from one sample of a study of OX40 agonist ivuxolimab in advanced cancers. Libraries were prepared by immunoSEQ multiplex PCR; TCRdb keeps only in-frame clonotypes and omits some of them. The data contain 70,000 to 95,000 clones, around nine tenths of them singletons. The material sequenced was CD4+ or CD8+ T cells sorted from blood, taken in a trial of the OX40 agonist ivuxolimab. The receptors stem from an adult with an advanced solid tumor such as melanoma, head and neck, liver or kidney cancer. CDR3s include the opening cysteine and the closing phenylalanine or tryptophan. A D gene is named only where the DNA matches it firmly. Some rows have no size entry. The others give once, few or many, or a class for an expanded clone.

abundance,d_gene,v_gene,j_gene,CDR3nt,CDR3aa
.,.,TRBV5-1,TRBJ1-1,TGCGCCAGCAGCTTGAGCCAGGGCACTGAAGCTTTCTTT,CASSLSQGTEAFF
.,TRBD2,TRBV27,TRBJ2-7,TGTGCCAGCATCTCGGTCGGCGGGGGGGAAACCTACGAGCAGTACTTC,CASISVGGGETYEQYF
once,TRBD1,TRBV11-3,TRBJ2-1,TGTGCCAGCAGCCCAAACAGGGGGAGTAATGAGCAGTTCTTC,CASSPNRGSNEQFF
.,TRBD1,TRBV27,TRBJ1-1,TGTGCCAGCAGTTTCCTCGCGACAGGGGCGAACACTGAAGCTTTCTTT,CASSFLATGANTEAFF
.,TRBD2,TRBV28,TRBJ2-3,TGTGCCAGCGAGCGCACTAGCGGGAGGGTCCATAGAACAGATACGCAGTATTTT,CASERTSGRVHRTDTQYF
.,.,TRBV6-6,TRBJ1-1,TGTGCCAGCTATCGTGTGGGGAACACTGAAGCTTTCTTT,CASYRVGNTEAFF
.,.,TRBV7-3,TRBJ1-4,TGTGCCAGCAGCTCAGACAGGCGGAATAATGAAAAACTGTTTTTT,CASSSDRRNNEKLFF
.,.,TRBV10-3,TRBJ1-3,TGTGCCATCCGGGACACCTACCGGGATGGAAACACCATATATTTT,CAIRDTYRDGNTIYF
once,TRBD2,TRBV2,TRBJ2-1,TGTGCCAGCAGCCCCGTGACTAGCGGCTACAATGAGCAGTTCTTC,CASSPVTSGYNEQFF
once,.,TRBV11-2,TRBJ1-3,TGTGCCAGCAGCTTAGTAGCTACACTCCGGGGAAACACCATATATTTT,CASSLVATLRGNTIYF
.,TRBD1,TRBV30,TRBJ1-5,TGTGCCTGGGACAGGGGGCATCAGCCCCAGCATTTT,CAWDRGHQPQHF
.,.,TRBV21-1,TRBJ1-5,TGTGCCAGCAGCAAAGGGGACGATAGCAATCAGCCCCAGCATTTT,CASSKGDDSNQPQHF
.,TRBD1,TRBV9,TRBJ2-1,TGTGCCAGCAGCAAGACAGGGGCGGGATCCTACAATGAGCAGTTCTTC,CASSKTGAGSYNEQFF
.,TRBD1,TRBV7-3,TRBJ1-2,TGTGCCAGCAGCTTAGACCCGGGACAGCGGGATGGCTACACCTTC,CASSLDPGQRDGYTF
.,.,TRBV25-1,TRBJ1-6,TGTGCCAGCTGCCGGGTTTCCAATTCACCCCTCCACTTT,CASCRVSNSPLHF
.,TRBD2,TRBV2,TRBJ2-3,TGTGCCAGCGAGGGAGCGGGAAGAAGAACAGATACGCAGTATTTT,CASEGAGRRTDTQYF
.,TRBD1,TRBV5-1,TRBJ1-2,TGCGCCAGCAGCAAGGGACAGGGAAACTATGGCTACACCTTC,CASSKGQGNYGYTF
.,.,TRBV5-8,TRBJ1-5,TGTGCCAGCAGCTCTGGACAGATCGTCAATCAGCCCCAGCATTTT,CASSSGQIVNQPQHF
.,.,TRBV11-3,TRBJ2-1,TGTGCCAGCAGCTTAGGTCCCAGGTACAATGAGCAGTTCTTC,CASSLGPRYNEQFF
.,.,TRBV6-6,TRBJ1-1,TGTGCCAGCAGTTACGGACTGGGCGCTTTCTTT,CASSYGLGAFF
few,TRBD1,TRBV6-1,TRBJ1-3,TGTGCCAGCAGTGAAAGGGGGGACAGGGCAGGAAACACCATATATTTT,CASSERGDRAGNTIYF
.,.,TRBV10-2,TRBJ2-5,TGCGCCAGCACTCCGGCAGCGCGAGAGACCCAGTACTTC,CASTPAARETQYF
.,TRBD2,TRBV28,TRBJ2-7,TGTGCCAGCACCCGATCCGCGGGGGGGCCTCTCGAGCAGTACTTC,CASTRSAGGPLEQYF
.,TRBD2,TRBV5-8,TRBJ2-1,TGTGCCAGCAGCTTGGGCGGGAGCCAGGACAATGAGCAGTTCTTC,CASSLGGSQDNEQFF